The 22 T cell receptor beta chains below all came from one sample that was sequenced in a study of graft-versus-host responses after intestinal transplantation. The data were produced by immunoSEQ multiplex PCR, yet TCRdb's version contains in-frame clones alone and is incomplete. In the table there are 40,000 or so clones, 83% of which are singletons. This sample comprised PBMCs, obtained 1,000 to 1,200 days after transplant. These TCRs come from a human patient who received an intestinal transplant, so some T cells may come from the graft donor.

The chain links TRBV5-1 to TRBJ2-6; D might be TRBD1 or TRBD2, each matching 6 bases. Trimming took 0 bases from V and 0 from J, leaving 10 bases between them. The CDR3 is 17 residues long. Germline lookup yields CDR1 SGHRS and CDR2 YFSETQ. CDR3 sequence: CASSLAGARSGANVLTF. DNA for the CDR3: TGCGCCAGCAGCTTGGCGGGGGCCCGCTCTGGGGCCAACGTCCTGACTTTC.

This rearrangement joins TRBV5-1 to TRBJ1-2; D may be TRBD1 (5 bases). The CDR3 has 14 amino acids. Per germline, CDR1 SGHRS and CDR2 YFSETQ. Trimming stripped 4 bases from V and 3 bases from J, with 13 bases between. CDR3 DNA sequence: TGCGCCAGCAGCCCGGACACCTTCCACTATGGCTACACCTTC. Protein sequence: CASSPDTFHYGYTF.

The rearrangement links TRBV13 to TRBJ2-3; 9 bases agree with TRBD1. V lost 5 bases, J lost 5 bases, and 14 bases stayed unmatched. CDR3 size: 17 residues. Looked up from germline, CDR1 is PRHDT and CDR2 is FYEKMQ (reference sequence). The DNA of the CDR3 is TGTGCCAGCAGCCCAGAATGGGGGACAGGGCAGGAAGATACGCAGTATTTT. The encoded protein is CASSPEWGTGQEDTQYF. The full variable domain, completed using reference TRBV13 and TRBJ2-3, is AAGVIQSPRHLIKEKRETATLKCYPIPRHDTVYWYQQGPGQDPQFLISFYEKMQSDKGSIPDRFSAQQFSDYHSELNMSSLELGDSALYFCASSPEWGTGQEDTQYFGPGTRLTVL.

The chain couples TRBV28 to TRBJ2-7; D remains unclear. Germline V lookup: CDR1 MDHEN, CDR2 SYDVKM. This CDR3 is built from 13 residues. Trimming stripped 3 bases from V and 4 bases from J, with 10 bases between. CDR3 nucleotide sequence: TGTGCCAGCAGTTTCCAGGTTCCTTACGAGCAGTACTTC. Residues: CASSFQVPYEQYF.

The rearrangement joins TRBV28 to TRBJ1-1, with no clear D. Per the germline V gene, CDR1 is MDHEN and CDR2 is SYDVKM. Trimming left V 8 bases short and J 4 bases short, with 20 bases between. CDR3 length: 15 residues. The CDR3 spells CASQPRDSLVTEAFF. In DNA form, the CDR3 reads TGTGCCAGCCAACCCCGGGATTCCCTGGTCACTGAAGCTTTCTTT.

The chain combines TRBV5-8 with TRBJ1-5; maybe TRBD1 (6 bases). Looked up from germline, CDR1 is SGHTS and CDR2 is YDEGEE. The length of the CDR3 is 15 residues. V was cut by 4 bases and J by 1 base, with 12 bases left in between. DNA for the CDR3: TGTGCCAGCAGCCCTGGGGGGGCGAGCAATCAGCCCCAGCATTTT. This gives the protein CASSPGGASNQPQHF.

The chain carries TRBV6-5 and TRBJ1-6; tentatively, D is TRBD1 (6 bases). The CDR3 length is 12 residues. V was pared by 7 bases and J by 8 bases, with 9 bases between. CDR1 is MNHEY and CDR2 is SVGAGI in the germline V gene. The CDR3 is CASKRTDSPLHF. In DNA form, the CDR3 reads TGTGCCAGCAAACGGACAGATTCACCCCTCCACTTT.

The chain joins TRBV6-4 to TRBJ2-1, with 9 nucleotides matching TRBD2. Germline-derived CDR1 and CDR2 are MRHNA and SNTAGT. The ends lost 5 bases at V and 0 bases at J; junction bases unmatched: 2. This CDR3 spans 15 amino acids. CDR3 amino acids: CASSPSGDSYNEQFF. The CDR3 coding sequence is TGTGCCAGCAGTCCTAGCGGGGACTCCTACAATGAGCAGTTCTTC.

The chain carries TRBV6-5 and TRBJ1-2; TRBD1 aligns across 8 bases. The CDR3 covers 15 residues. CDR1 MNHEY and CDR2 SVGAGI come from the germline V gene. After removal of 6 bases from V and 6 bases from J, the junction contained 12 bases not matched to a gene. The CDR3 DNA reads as TGTGCCAGCAGGACCGGGACAGGCTTGGGGGATGGCTACACCTTC. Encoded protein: CASRTGTGLGDGYTF.

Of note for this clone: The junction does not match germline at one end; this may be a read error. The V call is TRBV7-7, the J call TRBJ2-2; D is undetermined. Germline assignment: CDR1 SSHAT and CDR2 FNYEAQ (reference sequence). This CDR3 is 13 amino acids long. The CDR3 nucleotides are TGTGCTAGCAGCCCCCTCGCCACCGGGGAGCTGTTTTTT. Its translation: CASSPLATGELFF.

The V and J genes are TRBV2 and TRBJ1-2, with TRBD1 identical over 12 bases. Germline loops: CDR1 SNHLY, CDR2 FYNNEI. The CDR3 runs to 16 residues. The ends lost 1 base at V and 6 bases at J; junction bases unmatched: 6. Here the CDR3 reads CASSEVGQGARDGYTF. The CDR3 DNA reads TGTGCCAGCAGTGAAGTGGGACAGGGGGCGCGAGATGGCTACACCTTC.

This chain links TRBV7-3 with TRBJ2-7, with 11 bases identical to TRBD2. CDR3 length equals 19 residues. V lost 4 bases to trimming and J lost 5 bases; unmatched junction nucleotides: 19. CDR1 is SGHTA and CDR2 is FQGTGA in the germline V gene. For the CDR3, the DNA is TGTGCCAGCAGCTGCAGACAGGAGGGGACTAGCGGAGGGAAGGACGAGCAGTACTTC. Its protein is CASSCRQEGTSGGKDEQYF.

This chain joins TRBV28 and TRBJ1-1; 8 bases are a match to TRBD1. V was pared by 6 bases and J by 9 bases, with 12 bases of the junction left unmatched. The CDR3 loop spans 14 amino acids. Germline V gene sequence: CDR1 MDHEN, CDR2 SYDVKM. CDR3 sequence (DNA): TGTGCCAGCAGCCCCCCGGGACAGGCTCTTCAAGCTTTCTTT. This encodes CASSPPGQALQAFF.

The CDR3 loop reads CASSLASGTYNEQFF. The CDR3 region has the DNA TGTGCCAGCAGCTTGGCTAGCGGGACTTACAATGAGCAGTTCTTC. V and J are TRBV5-8 and TRBJ2-1; 9 bases fit TRBD2. From germline, CDR1 is SGHTS and CDR2 YDEGEE. The CDR3 loop spans 15 amino acids. The V and J ends lost 0 bases and 4 bases, in that order; junction bases with no gene match: 2.

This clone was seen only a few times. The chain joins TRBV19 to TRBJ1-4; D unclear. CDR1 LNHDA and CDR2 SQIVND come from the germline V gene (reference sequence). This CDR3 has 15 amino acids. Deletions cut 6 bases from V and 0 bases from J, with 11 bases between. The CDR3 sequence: CASRQSRSTNEKLFF. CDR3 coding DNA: TGTGCCAGTAGACAATCAAGATCAACTAATGAAAAACTGTTTTTT.

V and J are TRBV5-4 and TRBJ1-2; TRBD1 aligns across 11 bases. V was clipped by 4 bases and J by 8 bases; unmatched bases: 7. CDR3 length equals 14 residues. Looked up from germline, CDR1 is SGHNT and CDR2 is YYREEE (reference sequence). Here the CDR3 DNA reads TGTGCCAGCAGCCAGGGACAGGGGGGTCGAGGCTACACCTTC. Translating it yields CASSQGQGGRGYTF.

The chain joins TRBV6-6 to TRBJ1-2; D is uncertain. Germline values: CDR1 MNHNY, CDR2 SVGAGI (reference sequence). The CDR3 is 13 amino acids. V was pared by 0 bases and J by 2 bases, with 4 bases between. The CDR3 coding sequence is TGTGCCAGCAGTTACTCGGGGAACTATGGCTACACCTTC. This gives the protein CASSYSGNYGYTF.

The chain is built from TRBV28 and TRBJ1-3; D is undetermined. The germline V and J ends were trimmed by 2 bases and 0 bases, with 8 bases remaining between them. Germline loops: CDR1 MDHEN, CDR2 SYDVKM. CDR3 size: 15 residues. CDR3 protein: CASSLIRNSGNTIYF. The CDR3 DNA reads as TGTGCCAGCAGTTTAATCCGAAACTCTGGAAACACCATATATTTT.

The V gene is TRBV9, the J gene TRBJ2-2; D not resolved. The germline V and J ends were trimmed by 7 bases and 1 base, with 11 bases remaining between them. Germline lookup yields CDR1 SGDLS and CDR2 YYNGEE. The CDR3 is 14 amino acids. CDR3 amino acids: CASSMTGNTGELFF. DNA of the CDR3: TGTGCCAGCTCCATGACTGGGAACACCGGGGAGCTGTTTTTT.

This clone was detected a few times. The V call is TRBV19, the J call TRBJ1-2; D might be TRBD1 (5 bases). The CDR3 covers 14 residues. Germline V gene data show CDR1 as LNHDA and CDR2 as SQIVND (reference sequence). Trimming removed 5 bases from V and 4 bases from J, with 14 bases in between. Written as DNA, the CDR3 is TGTGCCAGTAGTGCCAGGGTCTCGAGCTATGGCTACACCTTC. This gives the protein CASSARVSSYGYTF.

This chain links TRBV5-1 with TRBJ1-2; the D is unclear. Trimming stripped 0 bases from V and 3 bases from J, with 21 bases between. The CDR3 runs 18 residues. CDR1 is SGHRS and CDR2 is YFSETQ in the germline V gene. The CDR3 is CASSLGLGRGGMDYGYTF. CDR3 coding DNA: TGCGCCAGCAGCTTGGGGTTGGGCAGAGGAGGGATGGACTATGGCTACACCTTC. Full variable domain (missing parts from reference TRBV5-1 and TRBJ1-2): KAGVTQTPRYLIKTRGQQVTLSCSPISGHRSVSWYQQTPGQGLQFLFEYFSETQRNKGNFPGRFSGRQFSNSRSEMNVSTLELGDSALYLCASSLGLGRGGMDYGYTFGSGTRLTVV.

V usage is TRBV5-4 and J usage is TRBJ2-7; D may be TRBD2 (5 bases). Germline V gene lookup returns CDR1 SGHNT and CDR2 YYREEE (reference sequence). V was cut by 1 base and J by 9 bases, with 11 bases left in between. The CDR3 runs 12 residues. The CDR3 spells CASSLPTSSQYF. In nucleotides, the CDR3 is TGTGCCAGCAGCTTGCCTACTAGTTCGCAGTACTTC. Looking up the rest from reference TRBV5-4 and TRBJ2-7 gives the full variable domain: ETGVTQSPTHLIKTRGQQVTLRCSSQSGHNTVSWYQQALGQGPQFIFQYYREEENGRGNFPPRFSGLQFPNYSSELNVNALELDDSALYLCASSLPTSSQYFGPGTRLTVT.